Included here is one TCR beta chain sequence, with context. Its target is unknown. With V trimmed by 5 bases and J by 0 bases, 7 bases remained unmatched. The CDR3 is 16 residues long. Germline CDR1 and CDR2: SEHNR and FQNEAQ (reference sequence). This specimen comes from a study of cytomegalovirus exposure and HLA in healthy donors. PCR primers comprised 60 Vbeta and 13 Jbeta primers. The assay was immunoSEQ multiplex PCR, and TCRdb's table has in-frame clones only and misses some. The sample gives 85,000 to 90,000 clones, about 85% of which show up once; approximately 7.4% is in the top ten. General study points: Many donors carried some public TCRs, although rarity characterized most TCR sequences. One variant, a missense change in DCLRE1C, was linked in a later analysis to TCR beta V- and J-gene trimming.

This receptor was taken from a man aged 35-49 years in good health and CMV-seropositive. Sequencing input: PBMCs. V is TRBV7-9 and J is TRBJ2-1; 7 positions agree with TRBD1. The CDR3 region is CASSLGQDHSYNEQFF. The CDR3 region has the DNA TGTGCCAGCAGCCTAGGACAGGATCACTCCTACAATGAGCAGTTCTTC.